Listed here are 31 T cell receptor beta chains from one sample, sequenced in a study of T cells in localized non-small cell lung cancer. Generated by immunoSEQ multiplex PCR, the TCRdb table keeps only in-frame clones and is missing some. The repertoire includes around 29,000 clones, less than 95% of them detected once, and about 28% sits in the top ten. The sample here was peripheral blood, taken before any cancer treatment. All receptors derive from a female donor at least 60 years old with stage I lung adenocarcinoma.

The gene calls are TRBV7-9 and TRBJ1-4; perhaps TRBD1 as D (5 bases). Germline loops: CDR1 SEHNR, CDR2 FQNEAQ (reference sequence). Trimming took 7 bases from V and 8 from J, leaving 14 bases between them. The CDR3 sequence is 13 residues long. The CDR3 DNA follows: TGTGCCAGCACCATGAGGGGCGAGGAAAAACTGTTTTTT. It yields the protein CASTMRGEEKLFF.

This clone was picked up a small number of times. One end of the junction does not line up with germline, which may come from a read error. V is TRBV2 and J is TRBJ2-1; D might be TRBD2 (7 bases). Per germline, CDR1 SNHLY and CDR2 FYNNEI. CDR3 length equals 11 residues. The CDR3 coding sequence is TGTGCCAGCAAAGCCGTACAGGGAGGGCTCTTC. Amino acids: CASKAVQGGLF.

The chain recombines TRBV28 with TRBJ2-7, with a possible D match to TRBD2 (7 bases). This CDR3 comprises 15 residues. Germline V CDR1 and CDR2: MDHEN, SYDVKM. The ends were cut back, 5 bases at V and 2 bases at J, with 16 bases in the middle. Here the CDR3 DNA reads TGTGCCAGCAGTCCCAGGGAGGGGGTAACCTACGAGCAGTACTTC. Encoded protein: CASSPREGVTYEQYF.

This clone was seen only a few times. The chain couples TRBV4-1 to TRBJ2-1, with TRBD2 matching over 7 bases. The trim removed 4 bases at V and 7 bases at J, leaving 4 bases unmatched. The CDR3 length is 13 residues. Germline lookup yields CDR1 MGHRA and CDR2 YSYEKL. The CDR3 loop is CASSRGLENEQFF. The CDR3 DNA follows: TGCGCCAGCAGCCGCGGACTAGAGAATGAGCAGTTCTTC.

The rearrangement links TRBV16 to TRBJ1-1, with D maybe TRBD1 (5 bases). This CDR3 contains 14 residues. CDR1 and CDR2 (germline): KGHSY, FQNENV. Trimming left V 0 bases short and J 7 bases short, with 12 bases between. The CDR3 spells CASSQSGQGIEAFF. CDR3 in DNA: TGTGCCAGCAGCCAATCGGGGCAGGGCATTGAAGCTTTCTTT.

The V gene is TRBV6-1, the J gene TRBJ1-2; weak D call: TRBD1 (5 bases). The CDR3 totals 16 residues. Germline CDR1 is MNHNS and CDR2 is SASEGT. V shed 4 bases and J shed 6 bases, with 21 bases lying between them. The DNA of the CDR3 is TGTGCCAGCAGTGCAGCCCCGGGGGAGCCGGGACATGGCTACACCTTC. This codes for CASSAAPGEPGHGYTF.

V and J are TRBV29-1 and TRBJ1-2, with D hard to call. CDR1 is SQVTM, CDR2 ANQGSEA, per germline. The V end lost 4 bases, the J end lost 5 bases, and 8 bases lay between the germline ends. The CDR3 covers 11 residues. The CDR3 nucleotides read TGCAGCGTTGGGGAGGAGTATGGCTACACCTTC. This sequence encodes CSVGEEYGYTF.

V usage is TRBV5-1 and J usage is TRBJ1-6; a weak D match, TRBD1 (6 bases). CDR1 and CDR2 (germline): SGHRS, YFSETQ. The CDR3 length is 16 residues. V gave up 4 bases and J gave up 0 bases, with 11 bases separating them. In DNA, the CDR3 is TGCGCCAGCAGCACAGGGCAAGACTCCTATAATTCACCCCTCCACTTT. Translating gives CASSTGQDSYNSPLHF. Drawing the rest from reference TRBV5-1 and TRBJ1-6, the complete variable domain is KAGVTQTPRYLIKTRGQQVTLSCSPISGHRSVSWYQQTPGQGLQFLFEYFSETQRNKGNFPGRFSGRQFSNSRSEMNVSTLELGDSALYLCASSTGQDSYNSPLHFGNGTRLTVT.

There are a few counts of this clone. The genes are TRBV7-8 and TRBJ1-2, with 8 positions matching TRBD1. The CDR3 is made up of 16 amino acids. After removal of 4 bases from V and 3 bases from J, the junction contained 10 bases not matched to a gene. Per germline, CDR1 SGHVS and CDR2 FQNEAQ. The CDR3: CASSSTSGGGYYGYTF. The CDR3 DNA sequence: TGTGCCAGCAGCTCCACTTCAGGGGGCGGGTACTATGGCTACACCTTC.

J is TRBJ1-6 and V is TRBV1. TRBV1 is given as a pseudogene. This CDR3 spans 21 amino acids. The CDR3 sequence: CTSSPEGFGTLCYTYNSPLHF. The CDR3 DNA follows: TGCACCAGCAGCCCCGAGGGGTTTGGGACCCTATGTTACACCTATAATTCACCCCTCCACTTT.

This chain uses TRBV6-1 with TRBJ1-1, with TRBD1 matching 9 bases. CDR3 length equals 14 residues. The trim removed 6 bases at V and 5 bases at J, leaving 7 bases unmatched. Looked up from germline, CDR1 is MNHNS and CDR2 is SASEGT. For the CDR3, the DNA is TGTGCCAGCAGCGGGGGACAGGGTGGGACTGAAGCTTTCTTT. Its translation: CASSGGQGGTEAFF.

The chain employs TRBV11-2 and TRBJ2-3, with 14 bases aligning to TRBD2. Germline-derived CDR1 and CDR2 are SGHAT and FQNNGV. Trimming cost V 4 bases and J 0 bases; bases outside gene matches: 6. The CDR3 is 18 residues long. The CDR3 sequence: CASSSGLAGDTSTDTQYF. The CDR3 bases are TGTGCCAGCAGCTCGGGACTAGCGGGGGATACTAGCACAGATACGCAGTATTTT.

The CDR3 region is CASSPLGSGSFWTGELFF. The CDR3 DNA is TGCGCCAGCAGCCCGCTGGGTAGCGGGAGTTTCTGGACCGGGGAGCTGTTTTTT. This sequence joins TRBV5-1 and TRBJ2-2; 9 nucleotides align to TRBD2. Germline V gene lookup returns CDR1 SGHRS and CDR2 YFSETQ. The CDR3 spans 18 residues. The junction had 15 bases not matched to a gene; V was cut back by 4 bases and J by 5 bases.

This clone has a single count. Here the CDR3 DNA reads TGTGCCAGTAGTATCTCGAGGGGTCTCAATCAGCCCCAGCATTTT. This sequence encodes CASSISRGLNQPQHF. The V and J genes are TRBV19 and TRBJ1-5; D perhaps matches TRBD1 (5 bases). Looked up from germline, CDR1 is LNHDA and CDR2 is SQIVND (reference sequence). V lost 3 bases, J lost 3 bases, and 12 bases lay in between. The CDR3 spans 15 residues.

DNA of the CDR3: TGTGCCAGCAGCCAAGATCGGGTGGCCGGGGAGCTGTTTTTT. Its translation: CASSQDRVAGELFF. V is TRBV14 and J is TRBJ2-2; unclear D gene. Trimming pared 0 bases from V and 6 bases from J, leaving 8 bases between. The CDR3 extends over 14 amino acids. Per germline, CDR1 SGHDN and CDR2 FVKESK. Full variable domain (outside the CDR3, taken from reference TRBV14 and TRBJ2-2): EAGVTQFPSHSVIEKGQTVTLRCDPISGHDNLYWYRRVMGKEIKFLLHFVKESKQDESGMPNNRFLAERTGGTYSTLKVQPAELEDSGVYFCASSQDRVAGELFFGEGSRLTVL.

V gene TRBV27 combines with J gene TRBJ1-3; no clear D. Germline V gene lookup returns CDR1 MNHEY and CDR2 SMNVEV (reference sequence). This CDR3 is 13 amino acids long. Trimming shortened V by 4 bases and J by 0 bases, and 4 bases separated the two germline ends. This CDR3 reads CASSYNSGNTIYF. In nucleotides, the CDR3 is TGTGCCAGCAGTTACAACTCTGGAAACACCATATATTTT.

V gene TRBV9 combines with J gene TRBJ2-1, with TRBD2 matching over 13 bases. The CDR3 sequence is 17 residues long. The J segment lost 4 bases and the V segment lost 3 bases, leaving 7 bases of the junction unmatched. Germline V lookup: CDR1 SGDLS, CDR2 YYNGEE. The CDR3 protein is CASSALGLAGEYNEQFF. For the CDR3, the DNA is TGTGCCAGCAGCGCCCTTGGACTAGCGGGGGAATACAATGAGCAGTTCTTC.

The chain links TRBV9 to TRBJ1-2, with TRBD1 as a possible D gene (5 bases). The CDR3 sequence is 17 residues long. The V end lost 0 bases, the J end lost 2 bases, and 17 bases lay between the germline ends. Germline V gene data show CDR1 as SGDLS and CDR2 as YYNGEE. The CDR3 nucleotides are TGTGCCAGCAGCGTAGCTTTGTTTGGGGGGGAGAACTATGGCTACACCTTC. Translated, it gives CASSVALFGGENYGYTF. The whole variable domain, remainder taken from reference TRBV9 and TRBJ1-2, is DSGVTQTPKHLITATGQRVTLRCSPRSGDLSVYWYQQSLDQGLQFLIQYYNGEERAKGNILERFSAQQFPDLHSELNLSSLELGDSALYFCASSVALFGGENYGYTFGSGTRLTVV.

This clone is judged medium-sized. V and J are TRBV7-9 and TRBJ2-2; no firm D call. Per the germline V gene, CDR1 is SEHNR and CDR2 is FQNEAQ (reference sequence). This CDR3 is 15 amino acids long. Deletions cut 5 bases from V and 1 base from J, with 11 bases between. In nucleotides, the CDR3 is TGTGCCAGCAGCCCTCCCAGACAGAACACCGGGGAGCTGTTTTTT. It specifies CASSPPRQNTGELFF.

V usage is TRBV6-6 and J usage is TRBJ2-7, with TRBD1 as a possible D gene (6 bases). Germline CDR1 is MNHNY and CDR2 is SVGAGI (reference sequence). The CDR3 extends over 14 amino acids. The V end lost 2 bases, the J end lost 3 bases, and 11 bases lay between the germline ends. Here the CDR3 reads CASSYQDSNYEQYF. CDR3 nucleotide sequence: TGTGCCAGCAGTTACCAGGACAGTAACTACGAGCAGTACTTC.

The CDR3 here is CASGTGRYEQYF. Written as DNA, the CDR3 is TGTGCCAGCGGGACAGGGAGGTACGAGCAGTACTTC. The chain employs TRBV7-6 and TRBJ2-7, with 9 bases that match TRBD1. Trimming cost V 8 bases and J 4 bases; bases outside gene matches: 3. CDR3 size: 12 residues. The germline CDR1 and CDR2 sequences are SGHVS and FNYEAQ. The full variable domain, completed using reference TRBV7-6 and TRBJ2-7, is GAGVSQSPRYKVTKRGQDVALRCDPISGHVSLYWYRQALGQGPEFLTYFNYEAQQDKSGLPNDRFSAERPEGSISTLTIQRTEQRDSAMYRCASGTGRYEQYFGPGTRLTVT.

This chain joins TRBV7-9 and TRBJ1-5; D remains unclear. The length of the CDR3 is 13 residues. The V and J ends lost 1 base and 5 bases respectively, with 6 bases between them. Germline CDR1 reads SEHNR; CDR2 reads FQNEAQ (reference sequence). CDR3 in amino acids: CASSLEDDQPQHF. The CDR3 DNA reads as TGTGCCAGCAGCTTAGAGGACGATCAGCCCCAGCATTTT.

The chain uses TRBV5-1 and TRBJ2-7; TRBD1 agrees at 7 bases. Looked up from germline, CDR1 is SGHRS and CDR2 is YFSETQ. The CDR3 extends over 13 amino acids. Losses at the gene ends were 5 bases for V and 1 base for J; bases not matched to a gene: 3. CDR3 nucleotides: TGCGCCAGCAGTCTACAGGGGTCCTACGAGCAGTACTTC. This codes for CASSLQGSYEQYF.

The chain employs TRBV2 and TRBJ1-4; D uncertain. Germline V lookup: CDR1 SNHLY, CDR2 FYNNEI. The length of the CDR3 is 14 residues. V lost 7 bases and J 5 bases, leaving 14 bases between the germline ends. The CDR3 DNA sequence: TGTGCCAGCATCGTGAGCCCCTTAAATGAAAAACTGTTTTTT. Amino acid sequence: CASIVSPLNEKLFF.

The V and J genes are TRBV9 and TRBJ2-1; D might be TRBD2 (6 bases). The CDR3 is 14 amino acids. Germline V gene lookup returns CDR1 SGDLS and CDR2 YYNGEE. Trimming removed 7 bases from V and 3 bases from J, with 14 bases in between. DNA of the CDR3: TGTGCCAGCGACGAGGGACTGGGCTACAATGAGCAGTTCTTC. This sequence encodes CASDEGLGYNEQFF. The complete variable domain, with remaining parts taken from reference TRBV9 and TRBJ2-1, reads DSGVTQTPKHLITATGQRVTLRCSPRSGDLSVYWYQQSLDQGLQFLIQYYNGEERAKGNILERFSAQQFPDLHSELNLSSLELGDSALYFCASDEGLGYNEQFFGPGTRLTVL.

This chain joins TRBV27 and TRBJ2-1; TRBD2 might be the D (6 bases). The CDR3 loop spans 17 amino acids. CDR1 is MNHEY, CDR2 SMNVEV, per germline (reference sequence). The ends were cut back, 5 bases at V and 4 bases at J, with 21 bases in the middle. CDR3: CASSPSMASEIYNEQFF. The DNA of the CDR3 is TGTGCCAGCAGTCCCTCCATGGCTAGCGAGATATACAATGAGCAGTTCTTC.

The table lists this clone with a count of one. The V call is TRBV6-1, the J call TRBJ2-5; D gene uncertain. Per the germline V gene, CDR1 is MNHNS and CDR2 is SASEGT. The CDR3 sequence is 14 residues long. Trimming removed 2 bases at V and 5 bases at J, with 12 bases between. The CDR3 here is CASSETQTGETQYF. DNA of the CDR3: TGTGCCAGCAGTGAAACCCAAACCGGCGAGACCCAGTACTTC.

The chain uses TRBV10-1 and TRBJ1-1, with 9 bases that match TRBD1. V shed 6 bases, J shed 6 bases, and the junction held 5 bases outside the gene matches. CDR3 size: 13 residues. Germline V gene lookup returns CDR1 WNHNN and CDR2 SYGVQD (reference sequence). CDR3 amino acids: CASRRTGDAEAFF. The CDR3 coding sequence is TGCGCCAGCAGAAGGACAGGGGACGCTGAAGCTTTCTTT.

This sequence joins TRBV6-1 and TRBJ2-1; 8 bases fit TRBD1. This CDR3 contains 14 residues. V was clipped by 10 bases and J by 5 bases; unmatched bases: 10. Looked up from germline, CDR1 is MNHNS and CDR2 is SASEGT. In DNA form, the CDR3 reads TGTGCCATAGCGCGGGACAGGATAAACAATGAGCAGTTCTTC. This translates into CAIARDRINNEQFF.

The chain employs TRBV14 and TRBJ2-5, with D perhaps TRBD1 or TRBD2 (5 bases each). This CDR3 region has 13 residues. Trimming stripped 1 base from V and 9 bases from J, with 12 bases between. In germline, CDR1 is SGHDN, CDR2 FVKESK. CDR3 amino acids: CASSQGGATAQYF. The CDR3 nucleotides are TGTGCCAGCAGCCAAGGAGGGGCAACGGCCCAGTACTTC. The complete variable domain, with remaining parts taken from reference TRBV14 and TRBJ2-5, reads EAGVTQFPSHSVIEKGQTVTLRCDPISGHDNLYWYRRVMGKEIKFLLHFVKESKQDESGMPNNRFLAERTGGTYSTLKVQPAELEDSGVYFCASSQGGATAQYFGPGTRLLVL.

The chain joins TRBV7-2 to TRBJ2-3; TRBD1 might be the D (5 bases). Germline loops: CDR1 SGHTA, CDR2 FQGNSA. The CDR3 is 12 residues long. The germline V and J ends were trimmed by 5 bases and 8 bases, with 11 bases remaining between them. The CDR3 coding sequence is TGTGCCAGCAGCCCAGGGAAGGGTACGCAGTATTTT. Its protein product is CASSPGKGTQYF.